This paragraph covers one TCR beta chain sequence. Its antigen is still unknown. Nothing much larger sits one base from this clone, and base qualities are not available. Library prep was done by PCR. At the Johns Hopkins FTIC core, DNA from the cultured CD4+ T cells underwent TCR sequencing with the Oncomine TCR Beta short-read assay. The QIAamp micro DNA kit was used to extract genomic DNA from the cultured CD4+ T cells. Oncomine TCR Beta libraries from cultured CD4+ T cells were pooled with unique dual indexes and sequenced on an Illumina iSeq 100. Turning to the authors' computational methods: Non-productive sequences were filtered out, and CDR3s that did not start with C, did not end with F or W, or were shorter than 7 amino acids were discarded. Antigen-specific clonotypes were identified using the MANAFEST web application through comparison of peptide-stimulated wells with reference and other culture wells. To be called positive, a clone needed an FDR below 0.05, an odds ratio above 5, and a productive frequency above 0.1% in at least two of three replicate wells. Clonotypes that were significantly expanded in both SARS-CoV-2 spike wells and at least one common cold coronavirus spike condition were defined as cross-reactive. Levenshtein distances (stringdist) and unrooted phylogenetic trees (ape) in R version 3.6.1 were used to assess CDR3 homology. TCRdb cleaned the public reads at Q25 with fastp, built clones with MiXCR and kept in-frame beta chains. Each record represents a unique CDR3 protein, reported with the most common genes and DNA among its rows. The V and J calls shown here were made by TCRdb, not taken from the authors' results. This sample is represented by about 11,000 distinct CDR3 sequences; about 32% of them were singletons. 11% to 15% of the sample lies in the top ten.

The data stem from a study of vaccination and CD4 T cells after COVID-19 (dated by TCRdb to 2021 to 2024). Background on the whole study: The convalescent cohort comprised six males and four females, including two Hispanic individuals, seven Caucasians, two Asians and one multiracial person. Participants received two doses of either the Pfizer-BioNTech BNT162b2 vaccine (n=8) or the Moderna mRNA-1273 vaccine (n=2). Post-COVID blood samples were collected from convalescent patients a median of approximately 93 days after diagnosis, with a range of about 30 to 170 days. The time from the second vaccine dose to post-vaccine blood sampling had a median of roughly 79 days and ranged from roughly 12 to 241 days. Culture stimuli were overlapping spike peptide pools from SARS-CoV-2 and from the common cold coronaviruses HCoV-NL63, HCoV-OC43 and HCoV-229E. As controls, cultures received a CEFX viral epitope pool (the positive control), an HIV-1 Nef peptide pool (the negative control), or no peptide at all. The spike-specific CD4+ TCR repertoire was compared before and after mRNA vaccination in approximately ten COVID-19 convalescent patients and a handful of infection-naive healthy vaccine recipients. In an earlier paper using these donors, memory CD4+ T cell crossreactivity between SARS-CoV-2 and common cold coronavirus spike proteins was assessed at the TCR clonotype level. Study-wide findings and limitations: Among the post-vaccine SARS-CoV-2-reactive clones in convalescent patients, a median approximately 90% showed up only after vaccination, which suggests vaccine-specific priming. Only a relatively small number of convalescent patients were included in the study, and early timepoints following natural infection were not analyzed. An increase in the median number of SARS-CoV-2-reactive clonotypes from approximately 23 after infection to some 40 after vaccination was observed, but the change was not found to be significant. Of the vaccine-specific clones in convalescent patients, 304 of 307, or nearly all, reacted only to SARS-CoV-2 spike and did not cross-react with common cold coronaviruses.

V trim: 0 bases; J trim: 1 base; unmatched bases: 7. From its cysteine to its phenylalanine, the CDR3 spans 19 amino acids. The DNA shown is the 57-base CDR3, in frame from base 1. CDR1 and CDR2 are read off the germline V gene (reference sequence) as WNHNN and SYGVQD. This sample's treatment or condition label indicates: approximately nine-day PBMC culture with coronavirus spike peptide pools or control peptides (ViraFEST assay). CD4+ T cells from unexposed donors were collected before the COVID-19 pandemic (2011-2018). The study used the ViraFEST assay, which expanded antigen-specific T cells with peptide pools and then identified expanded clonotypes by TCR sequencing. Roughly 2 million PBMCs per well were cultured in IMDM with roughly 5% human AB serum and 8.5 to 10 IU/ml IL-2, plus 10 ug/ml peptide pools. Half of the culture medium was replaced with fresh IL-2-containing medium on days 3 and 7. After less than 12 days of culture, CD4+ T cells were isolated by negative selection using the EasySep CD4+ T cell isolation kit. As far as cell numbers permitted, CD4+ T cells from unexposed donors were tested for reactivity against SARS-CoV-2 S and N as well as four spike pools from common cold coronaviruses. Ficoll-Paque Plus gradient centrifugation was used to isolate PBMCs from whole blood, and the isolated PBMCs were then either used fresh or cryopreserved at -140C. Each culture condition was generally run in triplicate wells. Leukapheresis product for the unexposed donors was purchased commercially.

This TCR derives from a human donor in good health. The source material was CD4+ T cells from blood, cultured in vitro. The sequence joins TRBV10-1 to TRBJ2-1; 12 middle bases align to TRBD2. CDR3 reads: CASSESPTSGSHSYNEQFF. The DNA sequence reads TGCGCCAGCAGTGAGTCCCCGACTAGCGGGAGCCATTCCTACAATGAGCAGTTCTTC.